The rows below give T cell receptor beta chains drawn from one sample of a study of cytomegalovirus exposure and HLA in healthy donors. Sequencing was performed with immunoSEQ multiplex PCR; in TCRdb, only in-frame clones are kept and a portion is missing. The sample comprises about 98,000 clones, more than 60% of which are singletons, and 2% to 3% rests with the top ten. Sequencing used PBMCs. The receptors derive from a man aged 45-65 years in good health and CMV-seronegative. Both conserved end residues are part of each CDR3. D genes are given only for firm matches. A clone size is listed for some rows: how often the clone was seen (once, few, many), or a class if it is expanded.

D gene: NA; clone size: NA; V gene: TRBV14; J gene: TRBJ2-1; CDR3 protein: CASSQEWSRNEQFF; CDR3 DNA: TGTGCCAGCAGCCAAGAGTGGAGTCGGAATGAGCAGTTCTTC
D gene: TRBD1; clone size: NA; V gene: TRBV5-1; J gene: TRBJ2-7; CDR3 protein: CASAVQGAFSNYEQYF; CDR3 DNA: TGCGCCAGCGCGGTGCAGGGGGCCTTCTCCAACTACGAGCAGTACTTC
D gene: NA; clone size: NA; V gene: TRBV14; J gene: TRBJ2-7; CDR3 protein: CASSRQVGTYEQYF; CDR3 DNA: TGTGCCAGCAGCCGACAGGTAGGGACCTACGAGCAGTACTTC
D gene: NA; clone size: few; V gene: TRBV5-1; J gene: TRBJ1-3; CDR3 protein: CASSLVLWRCTIYF; CDR3 DNA: TGCGCCAGCAGCTTGGTCTTGTGGCGGTGCACCATATATTTT
D gene: TRBD1; clone size: NA; V gene: TRBV7-9; J gene: TRBJ1-2; CDR3 protein: CASSLAGQIYGYTF; CDR3 DNA: TGTGCCAGCAGCTTAGCGGGACAGATCTATGGCTACACCTTC
D gene: NA; clone size: NA; V gene: TRBV18; J gene: TRBJ1-1; CDR3 protein: CASSRDMNTEAFF; CDR3 DNA: TGTGCCAGCTCTCGGGACATGAACACTGAAGCTTTCTTT
D gene: TRBD1; clone size: once; V gene: TRBV7-9; J gene: TRBJ1-2; CDR3 protein: CASSLLGQGAHSGYTF; CDR3 DNA: TGTGCCAGCAGCCTATTAGGACAGGGGGCGCATAGTGGCTACACCTTC
D gene: TRBD1; clone size: NA; V gene: TRBV7-3; J gene: TRBJ2-3; CDR3 protein: CASSQQGARDTQYF; CDR3 DNA: TGTGCCAGCAGCCAGCAGGGGGCGCGGGATACGCAGTATTTT
D gene: TRBD1; clone size: NA; V gene: TRBV5-1; J gene: TRBJ2-7; CDR3 protein: CASSSFTGTGYEQYF; CDR3 DNA: TGCGCCAGCAGCTCATTTACCGGGACAGGGTACGAGCAGTACTTC
D gene: TRBD2; clone size: NA; V gene: TRBV19; J gene: TRBJ2-1; CDR3 protein: CASSIERGPTYNEQFF; CDR3 DNA: TGTGCCAGTAGTATCGAGCGGGGGCCGACGTACAATGAGCAGTTCTTC
D gene: TRBD2; clone size: NA; V gene: TRBV7-9; J gene: TRBJ2-3; CDR3 protein: CASSFRGDPSTDTQYF; CDR3 DNA: TGTGCCAGCAGCTTTCGGGGGGACCCTAGCACAGATACGCAGTATTTT
D gene: NA; clone size: NA; V gene: TRBV27; J gene: TRBJ2-5; CDR3 protein: CASSLAGRYETQYF; CDR3 DNA: TGTGCCAGCAGTTTAGCCGGGAGATACGAGACCCAGTACTTC
D gene: TRBD2; clone size: NA; V gene: TRBV15; J gene: TRBJ2-3; CDR3 protein: CATSSRRRASGSYSGTDTQYF; CDR3 DNA: TGTGCCACCAGCAGTAGGAGGAGGGCTAGCGGGAGTTATAGCGGCACAGATACGCAGTATTTT
D gene: TRBD2; clone size: few; V gene: TRBV5-6; J gene: TRBJ2-1; CDR3 protein: CASSSRARGLAGGDEQFF; CDR3 DNA: TGTGCCAGCAGCTCCAGGGCCCGAGGGCTAGCGGGAGGAGATGAGCAGTTCTTC
D gene: NA; clone size: NA; V gene: TRBV27; J gene: TRBJ1-2; CDR3 protein: CASSLAGGGYTF; CDR3 DNA: TGTGCCAGCAGTTTAGCGGGGGGAGGCTACACCTTC
D gene: TRBD1; clone size: NA; V gene: TRBV25-1; J gene: TRBJ2-5; CDR3 protein: CASSAWTGGQETQYF; CDR3 DNA: TGTGCCAGCAGTGCCTGGACAGGGGGCCAAGAGACCCAGTACTTC
D gene: TRBD1; clone size: NA; V gene: TRBV6-1; J gene: TRBJ1-2; CDR3 protein: CASRSGQNNYGYTF; CDR3 DNA: TGTGCCAGCAGGTCGGGACAGAACAACTATGGCTACACCTTC
D gene: NA; clone size: NA; V gene: TRBV9; J gene: TRBJ2-2; CDR3 protein: CASSAIVRGELFF; CDR3 DNA: TGTGCCAGCAGCGCCATCGTGCGGGGGGAGCTGTTTTTT
D gene: NA; clone size: NA; V gene: TRBV29-1; J gene: TRBJ1-1; CDR3 protein: CSVGPRGVNTEAFF; CDR3 DNA: TGCAGCGTTGGGCCTCGGGGGGTGAACACTGAAGCTTTCTTT
D gene: TRBD1; clone size: NA; V gene: TRBV7-2; J gene: TRBJ1-6; CDR3 protein: CASSLQTTGETSPLHF; CDR3 DNA: TGTGCCAGCAGCTTACAGACGACAGGGGAAACTTCACCCCTCCACTTT
D gene: NA; clone size: NA; V gene: TRBV21-1; J gene: TRBJ1-4; CDR3 protein: CASRGGRENEKLFF; CDR3 DNA: TGTGCCAGCAGGGGCGGGCGAGAGAATGAAAAACTGTTTTTT
D gene: TRBD2; clone size: NA; V gene: TRBV4-1; J gene: TRBJ2-7; CDR3 protein: CASSQDHSGNSYEQYF; CDR3 DNA: TGCGCCAGCAGCCAAGATCATAGCGGGAACTCCTACGAGCAGTACTTC
D gene: TRBD1; clone size: few; V gene: TRBV2; J gene: TRBJ1-5; CDR3 protein: CASRETGAFSNQPQHF; CDR3 DNA: TGTGCCAGCAGGGAGACAGGGGCCTTTAGCAATCAGCCCCAGCATTTT
D gene: TRBD1; clone size: NA; V gene: TRBV5-1; J gene: TRBJ2-7; CDR3 protein: CASSPRGQGRSYEQYF; CDR3 DNA: TGCGCCAGCAGCCCGAGAGGACAGGGTCGCTCCTACGAGCAGTACTTC
D gene: NA; clone size: NA; V gene: TRBV28; J gene: TRBJ1-1; CDR3 protein: CASSLWSYEAFF; CDR3 DNA: TGTGCCAGCAGTTTATGGAGCTATGAAGCTTTCTTT
D gene: TRBD2; clone size: NA; V gene: TRBV6-5; J gene: TRBJ2-1; CDR3 protein: CASSLNELAGEQFF; CDR3 DNA: TGTGCCAGCAGCCTAAACGAACTAGCGGGAGAGCAGTTCTTC
D gene: NA; clone size: NA; V gene: TRBV28; J gene: TRBJ1-1; CDR3 protein: CASSLLRGHTEAFF; CDR3 DNA: TGTGCCAGCAGTTTATTACGAGGGCACACTGAAGCTTTCTTT
D gene: TRBD1; clone size: NA; V gene: TRBV6-5; J gene: TRBJ1-5; CDR3 protein: CASSYTGDWNQPQHF; CDR3 DNA: TGTGCCAGCAGTTACACAGGGGATTGGAATCAGCCCCAGCATTTT
D gene: NA; clone size: NA; V gene: TRBV5-1; J gene: TRBJ1-1; CDR3 protein: CASSLQGAGTEAFF; CDR3 DNA: TGCGCCAGCAGCTTGCAAGGGGCTGGCACTGAAGCTTTCTTT
D gene: TRBD2; clone size: NA; V gene: TRBV5-1; J gene: TRBJ2-2; CDR3 protein: CASSLSTGGPTGELFF; CDR3 DNA: TGCGCCAGCAGCTTGTCGACGGGAGGGCCCACCGGGGAGCTGTTTTTT
D gene: NA; clone size: few; V gene: TRBV6-5; J gene: TRBJ1-1; CDR3 protein: CASSYGDTDTEAFF; CDR3 DNA: TGTGCCAGCAGTTATGGGGACACCGACACTGAAGCTTTCTTT
D gene: TRBD2; clone size: NA; V gene: TRBV18; J gene: TRBJ2-7; CDR3 protein: CASSPRSLAGHEQYF; CDR3 DNA: TGTGCCAGCTCACCACGAAGTCTAGCGGGTCACGAGCAGTACTTC
D gene: NA; clone size: NA; V gene: TRBV7-9; J gene: TRBJ2-1; CDR3 protein: CASSFTSPGFDEQFF; CDR3 DNA: TGTGCCAGCAGCTTTACTAGCCCCGGGTTCGATGAGCAGTTCTTC
D gene: NA; clone size: few; V gene: TRBV5-1; J gene: TRBJ1-1; CDR3 protein: CASSSIPTTGNTEAFF; CDR3 DNA: TGCGCCAGCAGCTCAATACCTACGACAGGGAACACTGAAGCTTTCTTT
D gene: NA; clone size: NA; V gene: TRBV11-2; J gene: TRBJ2-7; CDR3 protein: CASSLLFYEQYF; CDR3 DNA: TGTGCCAGCAGCTTACTCTTCTACGAGCAGTACTTC
D gene: TRBD1; clone size: once; V gene: TRBV6-1; J gene: TRBJ1-1; CDR3 protein: CASSGPDRGPMNTEAFF; CDR3 DNA: TGTGCCAGCAGTGGCCCCGACAGGGGGCCCATGAACACTGAAGCTTTCTTT
D gene: TRBD2; clone size: NA; V gene: TRBV19; J gene: TRBJ2-1; CDR3 protein: CASSIGRGWNEQFF; CDR3 DNA: TGTGCCAGTAGTATAGGGCGGGGGTGGAATGAGCAGTTCTTC
D gene: NA; clone size: NA; V gene: TRBV11-2; J gene: TRBJ2-7; CDR3 protein: CASSLDGTSSYEQYF; CDR3 DNA: TGTGCCAGCAGCTTAGATGGGACATCCTCCTACGAGCAGTACTTC
D gene: NA; clone size: NA; V gene: TRBV5-1; J gene: TRBJ2-3; CDR3 protein: CASSSPAAGITDTQYF; CDR3 DNA: TGCGCCAGCAGCTCCCCCGCCGCAGGGATCACAGATACGCAGTATTTT